This T cell receptor beta chain was retrieved from a study of early T cells in non-severe SARS-CoV-2 infection. As for the study in general: With bulk RNA from unsorted whole blood as input, sequencing yielded unpaired chains. Study conclusions and caveats: Using VDJdb, the matching emphasized anti-spike CD8 responses while missing private and CD4 specificities.

V was cut by 7 bases and J by 8 bases, with 14 bases left in between. CDR1 is DFQATT, CDR2 SNEGSKA, per germline (reference sequence). The CDR3 is made up of 11 amino acids. Regarding this clonotype: Its antigen is not identified.

Attachment of unique molecular identifiers to individual cDNA molecules was performed. In TCRdb, the 5' RACE reads were re-called with MiXCR into one record per CDR3 protein. The table has roughly 100,000 distinct CDR3 sequences, around 13% seen once. Sequenced: whole blood. The chain recombines TRBV20-1 with TRBJ1-2; no firm D call. The sequence derives from an adult who was a healthcare worker with PCR-confirmed SARS-CoV-2 infection or an uninfected control (not recorded which). In DNA form, the CDR3 reads TGCAGTGAACAGAAAGGAAGGGGCTACACCTTC. This gives the protein CSEQKGRGYTF.